This TCR beta chain was recovered during a study of T-cell memory formation after mild COVID-19. Study background: Among the donors, TCR clusters were largely specific to each donor. The study's findings and limits: Contracting CD8+ clones were enriched in EMRA, CD4+ mainly in CM and EM. Clones that shrank (day 15 to 85) were balanced CD4/CD8, whereas later expanders leaned CD4+.

TCR alpha and TCR beta cDNA libraries with sample barcodes and UMIs came from 5'RACE using constant-segment primers. A single record per CDR3 protein comes from TCRdb applying MiXCR to the 5' RACE reads. Among nearly 250,000 distinct CDR3 sequences listed, 15% were seen once. CDR1 KGHSH and CDR2 LQKENI come from the germline V gene. Losses at the gene ends were 5 bases for V and 7 bases for J; bases not matched to a gene: 7. There are 14 residues in the CDR3. This clonotype has just one count. The antigen is not known. The V gene is TRBV18, the J gene TRBJ2-2; 7 nucleotides match TRBD1. Material for sequencing was PBMCs or a T cell subset sorted from them (not recorded which). This clonotype originated in an adult woman who had mild COVID-19 (a few samples of this study predate the infection). Cell type and time point are not known. The CDR3 nucleotides are TGTGCCAGCTCATCGACAGGGTCTATCGGGGAGCTGTTTTTT. It specifies CASSSTGSIGELFF.